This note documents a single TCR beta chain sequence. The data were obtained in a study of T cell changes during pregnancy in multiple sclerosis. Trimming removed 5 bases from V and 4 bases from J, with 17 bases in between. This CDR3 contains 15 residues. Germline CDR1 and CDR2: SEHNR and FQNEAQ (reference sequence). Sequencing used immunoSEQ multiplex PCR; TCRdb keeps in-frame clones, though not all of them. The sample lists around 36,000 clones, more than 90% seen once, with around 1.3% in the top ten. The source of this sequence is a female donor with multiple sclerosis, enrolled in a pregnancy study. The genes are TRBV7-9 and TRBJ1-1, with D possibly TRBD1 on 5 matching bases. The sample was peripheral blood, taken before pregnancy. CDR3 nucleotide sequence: TGTGCCAGCAGCCCCCCGCAGGGTGGATTCACTGAAGCTTTCTTT. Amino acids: CASSPPQGGFTEAFF.